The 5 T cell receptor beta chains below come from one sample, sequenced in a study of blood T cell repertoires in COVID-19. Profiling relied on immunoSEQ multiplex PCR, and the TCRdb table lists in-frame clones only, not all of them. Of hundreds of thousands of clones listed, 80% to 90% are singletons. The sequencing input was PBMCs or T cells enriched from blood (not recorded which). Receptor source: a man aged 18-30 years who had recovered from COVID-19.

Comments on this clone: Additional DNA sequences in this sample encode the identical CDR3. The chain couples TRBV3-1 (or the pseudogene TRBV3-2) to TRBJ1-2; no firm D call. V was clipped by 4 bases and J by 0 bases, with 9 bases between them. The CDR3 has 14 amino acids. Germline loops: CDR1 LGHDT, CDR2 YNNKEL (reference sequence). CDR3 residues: CASSPRGSNYGYTF. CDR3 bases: TGTGCCAGCAGCCCCCGGGGATCTAACTATGGCTACACCTTC.

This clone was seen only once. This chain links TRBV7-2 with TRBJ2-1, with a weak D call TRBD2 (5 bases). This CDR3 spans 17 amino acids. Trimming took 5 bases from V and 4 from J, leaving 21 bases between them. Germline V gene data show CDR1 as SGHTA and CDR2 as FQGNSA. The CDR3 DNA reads TGTGCCAGCAGCCCGGGTTCTGTGGGAGTAGAGTACAATGAGCAGTTCTTC. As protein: CASSPGSVGVEYNEQFF.

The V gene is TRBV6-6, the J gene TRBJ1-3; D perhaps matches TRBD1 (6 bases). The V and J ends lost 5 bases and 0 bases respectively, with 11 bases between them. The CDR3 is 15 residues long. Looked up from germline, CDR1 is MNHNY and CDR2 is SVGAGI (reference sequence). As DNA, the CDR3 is TGTGCCAGCAGTGGGGGGGCTGGCTCTGGAAACACCATATATTTT. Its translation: CASSGGAGSGNTIYF.

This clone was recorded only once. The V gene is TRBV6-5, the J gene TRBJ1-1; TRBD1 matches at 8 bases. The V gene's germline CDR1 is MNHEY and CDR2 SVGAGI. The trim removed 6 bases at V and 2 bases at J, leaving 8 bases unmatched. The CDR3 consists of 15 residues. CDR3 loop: CASRLMGQANTEAFF. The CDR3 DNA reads TGTGCCAGCAGACTAATGGGACAGGCCAACACTGAAGCTTTCTTT.

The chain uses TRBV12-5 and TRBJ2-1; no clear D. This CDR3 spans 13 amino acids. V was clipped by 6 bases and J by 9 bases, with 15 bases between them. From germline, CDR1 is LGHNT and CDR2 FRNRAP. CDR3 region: CASGPYSTGEQFF. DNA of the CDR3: TGTGCTAGTGGCCCCTACTCTACGGGTGAGCAGTTCTTC.